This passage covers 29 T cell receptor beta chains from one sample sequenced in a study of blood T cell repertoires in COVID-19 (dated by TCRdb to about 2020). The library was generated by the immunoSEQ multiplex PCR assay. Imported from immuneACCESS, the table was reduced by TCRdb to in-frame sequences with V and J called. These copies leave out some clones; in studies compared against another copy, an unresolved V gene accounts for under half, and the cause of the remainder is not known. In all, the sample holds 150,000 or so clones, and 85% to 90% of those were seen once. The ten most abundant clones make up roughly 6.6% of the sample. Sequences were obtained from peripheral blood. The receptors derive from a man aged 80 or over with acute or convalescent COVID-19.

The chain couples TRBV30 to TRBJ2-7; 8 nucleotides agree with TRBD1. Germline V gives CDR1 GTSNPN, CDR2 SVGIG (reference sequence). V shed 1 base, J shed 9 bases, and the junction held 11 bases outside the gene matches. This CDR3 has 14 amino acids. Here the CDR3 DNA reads TGTGCCTGGAGTGGGGGCAGGGGGCGAGGAGGGCAGTACTTC. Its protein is CAWSGGRGRGGQYF.

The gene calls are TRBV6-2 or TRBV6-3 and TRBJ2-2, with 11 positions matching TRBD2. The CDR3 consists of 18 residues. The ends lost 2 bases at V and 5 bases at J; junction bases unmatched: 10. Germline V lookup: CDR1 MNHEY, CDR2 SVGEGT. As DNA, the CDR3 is TGTGCCAGCAGTTACGTTGCTAGCGGGAGGTTGTTAACCGGGGAGCTGTTTTTT. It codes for CASSYVASGRLLTGELFF.

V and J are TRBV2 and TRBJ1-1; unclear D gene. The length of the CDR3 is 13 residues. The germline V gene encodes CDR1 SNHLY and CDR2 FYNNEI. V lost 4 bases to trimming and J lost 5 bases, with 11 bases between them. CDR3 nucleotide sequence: TGTGCCAGCAGTGTCGTTGGAGAAACTGAAGCTTTCTTT. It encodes CASSVVGETEAFF.

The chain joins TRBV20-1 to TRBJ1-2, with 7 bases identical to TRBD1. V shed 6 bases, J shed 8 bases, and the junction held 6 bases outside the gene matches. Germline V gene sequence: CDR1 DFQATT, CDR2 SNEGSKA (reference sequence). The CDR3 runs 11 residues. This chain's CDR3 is CSADSGGGYTF. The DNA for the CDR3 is TGCAGTGCGGATTCAGGGGGAGGCTACACCTTC.

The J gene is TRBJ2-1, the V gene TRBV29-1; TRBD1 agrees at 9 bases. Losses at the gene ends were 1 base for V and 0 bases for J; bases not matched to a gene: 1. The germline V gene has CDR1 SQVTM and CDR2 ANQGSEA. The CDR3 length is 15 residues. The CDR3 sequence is CSVEGTGDSYNEQFF. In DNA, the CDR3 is TGCAGCGTTGAAGGGACAGGGGACTCCTACAATGAGCAGTTCTTC.

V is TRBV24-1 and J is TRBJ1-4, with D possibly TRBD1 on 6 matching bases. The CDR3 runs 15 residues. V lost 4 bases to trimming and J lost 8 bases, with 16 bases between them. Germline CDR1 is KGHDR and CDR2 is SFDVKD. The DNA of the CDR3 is TGTGCCACCAGTGAGACCCAGGGGATCGGGGAAAAACTGTTTTTT. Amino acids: CATSETQGIGEKLFF.

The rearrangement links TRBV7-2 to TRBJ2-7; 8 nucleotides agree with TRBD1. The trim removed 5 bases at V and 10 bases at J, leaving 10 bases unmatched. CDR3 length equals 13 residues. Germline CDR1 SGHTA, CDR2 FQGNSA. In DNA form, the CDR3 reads TGTGCCAGCAGCCCCGGACTGGACAGGGCCCAGTACTTC. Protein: CASSPGLDRAQYF.

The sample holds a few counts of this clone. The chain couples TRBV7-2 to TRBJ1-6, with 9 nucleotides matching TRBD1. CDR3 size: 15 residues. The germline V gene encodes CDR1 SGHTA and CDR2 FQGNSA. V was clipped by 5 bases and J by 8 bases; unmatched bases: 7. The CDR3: CASSPAGTGHSPLHF. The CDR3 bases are TGTGCCAGCAGCCCGGCGGGGACAGGGCATTCACCCCTCCACTTT.

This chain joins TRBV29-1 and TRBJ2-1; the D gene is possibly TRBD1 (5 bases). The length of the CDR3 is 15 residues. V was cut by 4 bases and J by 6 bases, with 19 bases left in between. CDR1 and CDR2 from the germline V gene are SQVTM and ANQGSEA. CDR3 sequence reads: CSVVVRQSLRNEQFF. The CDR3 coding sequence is TGCAGCGTTGTAGTTCGACAGTCTCTTCGCAATGAGCAGTTCTTC.

The CDR3 DNA reads TGTGCCAGCAGCAAGGGACTAGCGGGAGGGCTAGAGGGAGAGACCCAGTACTTC. Residues: CASSKGLAGGLEGETQYF. V and J are TRBV7-3 and TRBJ2-5, with 16 bases identical to TRBD2. CDR1 SGHTA and CDR2 FQGTGA come from the germline V gene. This CDR3 contains 18 residues. The junction had 10 bases not matched to a gene; V was cut back by 5 bases and J by 4 bases.

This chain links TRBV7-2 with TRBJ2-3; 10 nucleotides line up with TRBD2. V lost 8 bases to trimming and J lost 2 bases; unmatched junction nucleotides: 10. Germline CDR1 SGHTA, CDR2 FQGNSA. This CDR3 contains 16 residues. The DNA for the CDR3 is TGTGCCAGCCGACGGGCTAGCGGGGGCAACACAGATACGCAGTATTTT. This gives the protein CASRRASGGNTDTQYF.

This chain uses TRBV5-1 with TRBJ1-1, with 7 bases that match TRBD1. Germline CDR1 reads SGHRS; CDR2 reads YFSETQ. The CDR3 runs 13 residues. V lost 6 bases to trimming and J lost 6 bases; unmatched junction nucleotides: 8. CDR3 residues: CASNVGGASEAFF. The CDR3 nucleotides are TGCGCCAGCAACGTAGGGGGCGCTTCTGAAGCTTTCTTT.

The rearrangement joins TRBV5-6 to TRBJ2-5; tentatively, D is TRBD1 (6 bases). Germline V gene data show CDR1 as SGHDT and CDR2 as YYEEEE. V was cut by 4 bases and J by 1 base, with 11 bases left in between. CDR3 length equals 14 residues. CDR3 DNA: TGTGCCAGCAGCGTGACAGGTTTCCAAGAGACCCAGTACTTC. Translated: CASSVTGFQETQYF.

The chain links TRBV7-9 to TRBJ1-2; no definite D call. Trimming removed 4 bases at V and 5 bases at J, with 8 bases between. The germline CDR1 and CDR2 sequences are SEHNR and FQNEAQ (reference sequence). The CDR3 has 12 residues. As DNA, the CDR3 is TGTGCCAGCAGCTCCACTTTATATGGCTACACCTTC. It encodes CASSSTLYGYTF.

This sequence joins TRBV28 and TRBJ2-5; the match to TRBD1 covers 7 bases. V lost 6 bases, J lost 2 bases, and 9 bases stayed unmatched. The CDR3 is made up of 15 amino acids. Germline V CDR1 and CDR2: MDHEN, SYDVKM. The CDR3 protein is CASSRPTTGQETQYF. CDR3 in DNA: TGTGCCAGCAGCCGGCCAACGACAGGGCAAGAGACCCAGTACTTC.

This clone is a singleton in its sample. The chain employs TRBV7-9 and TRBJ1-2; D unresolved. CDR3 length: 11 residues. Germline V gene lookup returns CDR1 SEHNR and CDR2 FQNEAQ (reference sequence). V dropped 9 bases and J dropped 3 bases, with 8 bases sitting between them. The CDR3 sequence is CASSADYGYTF. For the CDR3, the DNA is TGTGCCAGTAGCGCGGACTATGGCTACACCTTC.

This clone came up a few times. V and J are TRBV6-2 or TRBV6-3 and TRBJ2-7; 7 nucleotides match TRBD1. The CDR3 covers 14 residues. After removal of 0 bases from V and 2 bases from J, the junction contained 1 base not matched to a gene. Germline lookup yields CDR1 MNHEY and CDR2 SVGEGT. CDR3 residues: CASSYSGGPYEQYF. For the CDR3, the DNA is TGTGCCAGCAGTTACTCAGGGGGCCCCTACGAGCAGTACTTC.

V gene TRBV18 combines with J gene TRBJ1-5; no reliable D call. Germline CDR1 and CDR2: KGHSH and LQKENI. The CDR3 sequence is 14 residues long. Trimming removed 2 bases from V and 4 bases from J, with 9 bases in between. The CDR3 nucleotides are TGTGCCAGCTCACCAGATGCCGGGAATCAGCCCCAGCATTTT. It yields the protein CASSPDAGNQPQHF.

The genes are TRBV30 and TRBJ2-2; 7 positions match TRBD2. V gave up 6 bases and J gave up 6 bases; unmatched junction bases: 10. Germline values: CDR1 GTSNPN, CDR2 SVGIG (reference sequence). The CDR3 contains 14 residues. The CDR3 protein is CACLGGGKAGELFF. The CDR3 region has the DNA TGTGCCTGCCTTGGCGGGGGAAAAGCCGGGGAGCTGTTTTTT.

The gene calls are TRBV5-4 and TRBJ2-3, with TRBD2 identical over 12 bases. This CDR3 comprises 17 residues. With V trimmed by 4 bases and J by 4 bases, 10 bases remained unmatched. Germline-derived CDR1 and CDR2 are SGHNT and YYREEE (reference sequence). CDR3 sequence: CASSTPSGRVQSDTQYF. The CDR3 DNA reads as TGTGCCAGCAGCACCCCTAGCGGGAGGGTTCAGTCAGATACGCAGTATTTT.

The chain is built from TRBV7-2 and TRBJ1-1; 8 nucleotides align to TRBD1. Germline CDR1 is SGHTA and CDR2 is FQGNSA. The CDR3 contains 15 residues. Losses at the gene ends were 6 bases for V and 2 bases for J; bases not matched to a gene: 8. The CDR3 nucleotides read TGTGCCAGCAGGACGATACAGGGGGTCAACACTGAAGCTTTCTTT. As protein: CASRTIQGVNTEAFF. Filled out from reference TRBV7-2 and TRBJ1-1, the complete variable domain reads GAGVSQSPSNKVTEKGKDVELRCDPISGHTALYWYRQSLGQGLEFLIYFQGNSAPDKSGLPSDRFSAERTGGSVSTLTIQRTQQEDSAVYLCASRTIQGVNTEAFFGQGTRLTVV.

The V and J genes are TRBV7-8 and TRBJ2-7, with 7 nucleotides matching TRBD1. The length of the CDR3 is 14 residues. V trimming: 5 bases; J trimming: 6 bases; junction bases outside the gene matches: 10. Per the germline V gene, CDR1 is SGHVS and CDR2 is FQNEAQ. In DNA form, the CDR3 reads TGTGCCAGCAGCCCAGAGACAGGGCCCTTCGAGCAGTACTTC. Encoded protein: CASSPETGPFEQYF.

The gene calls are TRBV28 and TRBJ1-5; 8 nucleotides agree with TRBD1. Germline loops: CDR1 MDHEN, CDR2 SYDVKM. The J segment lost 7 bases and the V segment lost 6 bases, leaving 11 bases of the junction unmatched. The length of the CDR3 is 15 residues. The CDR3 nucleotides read TGTGCCAGCAGACCCCAGGGGGCGGTGAGGCAGCCCCAGCATTTT. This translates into CASRPQGAVRQPQHF.

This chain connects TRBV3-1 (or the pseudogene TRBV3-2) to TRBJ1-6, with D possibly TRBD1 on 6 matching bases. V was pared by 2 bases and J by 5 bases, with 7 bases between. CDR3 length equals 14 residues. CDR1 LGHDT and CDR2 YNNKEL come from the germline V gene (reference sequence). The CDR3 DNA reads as TGTGCCAGCAGCCAAAGACAGGATAATTCACCCCTCCACTTT. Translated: CASSQRQDNSPLHF.

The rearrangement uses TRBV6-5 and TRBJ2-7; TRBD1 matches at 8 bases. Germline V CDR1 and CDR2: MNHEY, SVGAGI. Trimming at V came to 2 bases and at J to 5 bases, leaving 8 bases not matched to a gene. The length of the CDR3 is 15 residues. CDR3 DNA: TGTGCCAGCAGTTACCCTGGACAGGGTAGGAACGAGCAGTACTTC. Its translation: CASSYPGQGRNEQYF.

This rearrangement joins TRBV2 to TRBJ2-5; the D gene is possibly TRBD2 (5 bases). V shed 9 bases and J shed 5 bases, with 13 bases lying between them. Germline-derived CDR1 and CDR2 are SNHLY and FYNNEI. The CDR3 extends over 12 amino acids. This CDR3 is CASSDPLETQYF. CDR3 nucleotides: TGTGCCAGTAGCGACCCCTTGGAGACCCAGTACTTC.

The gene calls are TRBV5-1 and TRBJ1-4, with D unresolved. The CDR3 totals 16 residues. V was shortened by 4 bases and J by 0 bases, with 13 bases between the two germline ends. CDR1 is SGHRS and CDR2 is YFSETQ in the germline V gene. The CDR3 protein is CASSGSSGSTNEKLFF. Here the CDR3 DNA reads TGCGCCAGCAGCGGATCATCAGGATCAACTAATGAAAAACTGTTTTTT. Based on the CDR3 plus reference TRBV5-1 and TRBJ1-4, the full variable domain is KAGVTQTPRYLIKTRGQQVTLSCSPISGHRSVSWYQQTPGQGLQFLFEYFSETQRNKGNFPGRFSGRQFSNSRSEMNVSTLELGDSALYLCASSGSSGSTNEKLFFGSGTQLSVL.

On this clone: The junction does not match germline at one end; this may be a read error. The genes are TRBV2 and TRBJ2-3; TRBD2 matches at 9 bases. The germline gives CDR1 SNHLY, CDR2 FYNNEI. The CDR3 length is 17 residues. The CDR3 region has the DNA TGTGCCAGCAGGGAAGGGAGTAGCGGGAGAGGGGCAGATACGCAGTATTTT. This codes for CASREGSSGRGADTQYF.

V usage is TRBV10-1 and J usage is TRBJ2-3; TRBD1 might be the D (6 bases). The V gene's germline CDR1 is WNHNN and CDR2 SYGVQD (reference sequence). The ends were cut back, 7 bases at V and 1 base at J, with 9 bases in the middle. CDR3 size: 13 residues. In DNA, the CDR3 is TGCGCCAGCAATCACAGGGGCACAGATACGCAGTATTTT. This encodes CASNHRGTDTQYF.